The clone carrying this T cell receptor beta chain showed up many times. The sample comes from a study of human T cells and chemical hapten exposure. This sample's time point: patch test 3, about 24 weeks after DPC sensitization. Regarding treatment: therapeutic diphenylcyclopropenone sensitization with weekly scalp DPC. The CDR3 is 12 amino acids. CDR1 is SQVTM, CDR2 ANQGSEA, per germline. V dropped 5 bases and J dropped 4 bases, with 11 bases sitting between them. TCRdb analysed the RACE reads with MiXCR anew, one entry per CDR3 protein. This table holds 80,000 to 100,000 distinct CDR3 sequences, approximately 10% found once.

The rearrangement links TRBV29-1 to TRBJ1-2; weak D call: TRBD1 (6 bases). Sequencing was performed on whole blood, taken in connection with sensitization to the hapten diphenylcyclopropenone (DPC). This sequence was found in a woman in her forties or fifties with alopecia areata. Some clones in this sample may be carry-over from other donors' samples. This chain's CDR3 is CSVLRDTYGYTF. In DNA, the CDR3 is TGCAGCGTTCTCCGGGACACCTATGGCTACACCTTC.